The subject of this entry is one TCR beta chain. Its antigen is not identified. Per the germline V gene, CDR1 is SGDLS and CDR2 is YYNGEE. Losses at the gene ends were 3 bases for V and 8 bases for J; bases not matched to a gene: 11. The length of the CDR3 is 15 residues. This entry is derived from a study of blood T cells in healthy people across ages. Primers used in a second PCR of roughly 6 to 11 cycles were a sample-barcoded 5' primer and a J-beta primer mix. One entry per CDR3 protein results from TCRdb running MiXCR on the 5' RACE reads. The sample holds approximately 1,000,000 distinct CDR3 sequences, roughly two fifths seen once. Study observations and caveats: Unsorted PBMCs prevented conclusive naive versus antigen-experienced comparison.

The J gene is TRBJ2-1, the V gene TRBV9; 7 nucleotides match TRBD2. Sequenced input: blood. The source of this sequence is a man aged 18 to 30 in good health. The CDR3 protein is CASSGGLTFGDEQFF. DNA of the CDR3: TGTGCCAGCAGCGGGGGACTAACTTTTGGGGATGAGCAGTTCTTC.